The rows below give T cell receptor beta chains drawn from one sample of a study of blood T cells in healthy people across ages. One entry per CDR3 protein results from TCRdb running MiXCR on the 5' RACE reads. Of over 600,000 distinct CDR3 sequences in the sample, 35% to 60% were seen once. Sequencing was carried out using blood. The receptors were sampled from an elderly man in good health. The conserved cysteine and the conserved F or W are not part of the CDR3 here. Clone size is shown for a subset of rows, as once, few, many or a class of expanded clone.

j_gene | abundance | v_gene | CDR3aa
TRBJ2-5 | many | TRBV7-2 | ASSSYRGAETQY
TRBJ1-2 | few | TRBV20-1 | SAGDSPYGYT
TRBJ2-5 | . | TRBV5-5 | ASSLTDSGGQETQY
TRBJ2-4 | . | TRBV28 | ASSSPLLTGARGGNIQY
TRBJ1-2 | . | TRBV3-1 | ASSQDLSGQNYGYT
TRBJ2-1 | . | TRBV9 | ASSVVQSIASEQF
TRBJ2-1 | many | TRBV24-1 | ATSDTVPGASYNEQF
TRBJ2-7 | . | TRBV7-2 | ASSLRTPTSGSSYEQY
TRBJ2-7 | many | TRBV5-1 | ASSLVGTGNYEQY
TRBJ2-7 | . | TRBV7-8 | ASSLESFGAASYNEQY
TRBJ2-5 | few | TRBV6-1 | ASRSGGGEQY
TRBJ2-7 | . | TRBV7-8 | ASSLEPASYEQY
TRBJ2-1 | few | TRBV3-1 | ASSQDSRGTFNEQF
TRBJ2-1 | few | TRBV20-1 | SHREGNEQF
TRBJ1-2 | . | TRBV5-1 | ASSPGYRDSSNYGYT
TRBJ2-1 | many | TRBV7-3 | ASSVSGTRNEQF
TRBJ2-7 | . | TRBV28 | ASSLGLVYEQY
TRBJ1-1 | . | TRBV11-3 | ASSPGPPNTEAF
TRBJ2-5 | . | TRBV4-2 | ASSQLLAGAGGDEQY
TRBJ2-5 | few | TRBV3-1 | ASSTGLRETQY
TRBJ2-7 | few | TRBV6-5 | ASSSDGSSSYEQY
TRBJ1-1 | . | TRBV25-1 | ASSRTDEAF
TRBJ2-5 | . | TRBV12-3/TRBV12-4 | ASSLGTGGVGETQY
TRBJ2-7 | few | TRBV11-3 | ASSFRGLPNEQY
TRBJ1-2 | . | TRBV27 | ASSLSGRAVYGYT
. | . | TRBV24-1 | ATKTQGEETQY
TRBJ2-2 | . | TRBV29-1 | SVPQPGELF
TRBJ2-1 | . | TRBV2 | ASSEQNSGGAHEQF
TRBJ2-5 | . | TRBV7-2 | ASSAEPVVETQY
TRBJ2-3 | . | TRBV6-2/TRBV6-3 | ASSTANRGADTQY